This paragraph covers one T cell receptor beta chain sequence. What it recognizes is unknown. The germline V gene has CDR1 SGHKS and CDR2 YYEKEE (reference sequence). CDR3 length equals 16 residues. Unmatched junction bases numbered 5, after V lost 1 base and J lost 1 base. From the 5' RACE reads, TCRdb called clonotypes with MiXCR, one entry per CDR3 protein. The table includes about 790,000 distinct CDR3 sequences, about 20% detected once. This entry belongs to a study of identical twins. Study-wide results and caveats: There was more out-of-frame TCR alpha sharing in monozygotic twins than models estimated.

The same specimen was also included in a second study, on T cells expressing NK-cell markers. That source adds: Sorted T-cell subsets CD3+CD56+NKG2C+, CD3+CD56+NKG2C- and CD3+CD56-NKG2C+ were TCR beta-sequenced. Roughly six donors showed dominant NKG2C+ clonotypes comprising about 1.0-7.5% of their CD8+ T cells. Specificity for HCMV among expanded NKG2C+ T cell clones was not established.

V gene TRBV5-5 combines with J gene TRBJ1-1; 9 nucleotides line up with TRBD1. The sample comprised PBMCs. The receptor was isolated from a woman under 30 in good health. DNA for the CDR3: TGTGCCAGCAGCTTGTACCGGGACAGGGCGAACACTGAAGCTTTCTTT. This gives the protein CASSLYRDRANTEAFF. The variable domain in full, completed from reference TRBV5-5 and TRBJ1-1, reads DAGVTQSPTHLIKTRGQQVTLRCSPISGHKSVSWYQQVLGQGPQFIFQYYEKEERGRGNFPDRFSARQFPNYSSELNVNALLLGDSALYLCASSLYRDRANTEAFFGQGTRLTVV.